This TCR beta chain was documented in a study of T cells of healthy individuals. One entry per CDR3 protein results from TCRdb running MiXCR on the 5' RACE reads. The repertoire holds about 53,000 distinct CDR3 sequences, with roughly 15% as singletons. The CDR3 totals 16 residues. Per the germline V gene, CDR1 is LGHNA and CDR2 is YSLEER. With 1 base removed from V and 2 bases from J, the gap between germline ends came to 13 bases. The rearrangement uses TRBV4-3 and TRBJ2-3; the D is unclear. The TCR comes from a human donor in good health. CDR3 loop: CASSQVLKGSTDTQYF. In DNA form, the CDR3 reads TGCGCCAGCAGCCAAGTTCTAAAGGGATCCACAGATACGCAGTATTTT.